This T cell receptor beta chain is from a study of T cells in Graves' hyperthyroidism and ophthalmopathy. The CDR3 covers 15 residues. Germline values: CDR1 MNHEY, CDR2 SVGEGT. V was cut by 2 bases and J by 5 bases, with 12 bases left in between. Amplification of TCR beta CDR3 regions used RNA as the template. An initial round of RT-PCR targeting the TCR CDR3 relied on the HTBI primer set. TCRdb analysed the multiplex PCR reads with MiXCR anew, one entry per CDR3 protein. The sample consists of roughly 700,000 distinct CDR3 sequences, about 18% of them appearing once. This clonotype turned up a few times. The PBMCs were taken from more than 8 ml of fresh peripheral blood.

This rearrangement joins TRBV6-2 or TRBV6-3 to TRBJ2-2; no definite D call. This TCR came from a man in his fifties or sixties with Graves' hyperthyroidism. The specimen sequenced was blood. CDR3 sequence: CASSYPFSNTGELFF. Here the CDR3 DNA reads TGTGCCAGCAGTTACCCTTTCTCAAATACCGGGGAGCTGTTTTTT.